Following are 16 T cell receptor beta chains from one sample sequenced in a study of blood T cell repertoires in COVID-19. Here immunoSEQ multiplex PCR was the method, and the copy in TCRdb shows in-frame clones only, minus some. This table holds about 160,000 clones, around 84% found once. The sequencing input was peripheral blood. The receptors were gathered from a man aged 40-49 years with acute or convalescent COVID-19.

The sample holds one count of this clone. The chain joins TRBV20-1 to TRBJ1-5, with unresolved D. CDR1 DFQATT and CDR2 SNEGSKA come from the germline V gene (reference sequence). V gave up 3 bases and J gave up 5 bases, with 17 bases separating them. The CDR3 has 15 amino acids. In nucleotides, the CDR3 is TGCAGTGCTAGTTGGTTGGGAGAGGTAGATCAGCCCCAGCATTTT. Encoded protein: CSASWLGEVDQPQHF.

V usage is TRBV5-1 and J usage is TRBJ1-4; TRBD1 aligns across 9 bases. J gave up 7 bases and V 0 bases, and 1 base lay outside the gene matches. The CDR3 runs to 14 residues. CDR1 is SGHRS, CDR2 YFSETQ, per germline. CDR3 nucleotides: TGCGCCAGCAGCTTGGGGGACAGGGTTGAAAAACTGTTTTTT. This encodes CASSLGDRVEKLFF.

The chain employs TRBV11-1 and TRBJ1-3; D gene unclear. Germline assignment: CDR1 SGHAT and CDR2 FQDESV (reference sequence). Trimming stripped 3 bases from V and 0 bases from J, with 9 bases between. This CDR3 comprises 15 residues. CDR3 protein: CASSLDGVSGNTIYF. CDR3 bases: TGTGCCAGCAGCTTGGACGGGGTCTCTGGAAACACCATATATTTT.

The chain combines TRBV11-2 with TRBJ2-1; TRBD2 aligns across 12 bases. CDR1 is SGHAT, CDR2 FQNNGV, per germline. Trimming cost V 3 bases and J 7 bases; bases outside gene matches: 4. CDR3 length: 15 amino acids. Written as DNA, the CDR3 is TGTGCCAGCAGCTTCCGGACTAGCGGGGCGAATGAGCAGTTCTTC. Its protein product is CASSFRTSGANEQFF.

The chain is built from TRBV12-5 and TRBJ2-3; the D gene is possibly TRBD1 (6 bases). This CDR3 is 15 amino acids long. Trimming stripped 2 bases from V and 1 base from J, with 10 bases between. CDR1 is LGHNT, CDR2 FRNRAP, per germline. In DNA, the CDR3 is TGTGCTAGTGGTTTGTGGGGGCCGGGCACAGATACGCAGTATTTT. It codes for CASGLWGPGTDTQYF.

The V call is TRBV6-5, the J call TRBJ1-5; D unclear. V lost 6 bases to trimming and J lost 7 bases, with 13 bases between them. From germline, CDR1 is MNHEY and CDR2 SVGAGI. CDR3 length equals 13 residues. The CDR3, as DNA: TGTGCCAGCAGGGGAGGGTGGACGCAGCCCCAGCATTTT. Its protein product is CASRGGWTQPQHF.

The CDR3 here is CASSLPGQAYGYTF. Written as DNA, the CDR3 is TGCGCCAGCAGCCTTCCGGGACAGGCGTATGGCTACACCTTC. This chain connects TRBV4-1 to TRBJ1-2; the match to TRBD1 covers 8 bases. The CDR3 totals 14 residues. In germline, CDR1 is MGHRA, CDR2 YSYEKL. The junction had 6 bases not matched to a gene; V was cut back by 4 bases and J by 5 bases.

The rearrangement links TRBV5-1 to TRBJ2-7; 10 nucleotides line up with TRBD1. The CDR3 covers 13 residues. Losses at the gene ends were 4 bases for V and 6 bases for J; bases not matched to a gene: 4. Germline values: CDR1 SGHRS, CDR2 YFSETQ. The CDR3 DNA follows: TGCGCCAGCAGCGCTGACAGGGGGCTCGAGCAGTACTTC. Its protein product is CASSADRGLEQYF.

The genes are TRBV7-2 and TRBJ2-7; D is possibly TRBD2 (6 bases). Trimming took off 5 bases at V and 0 bases at J, with 14 bases between the two ends. CDR3 length equals 15 residues. CDR1 is SGHTA and CDR2 is FQGNSA in the germline V gene. The CDR3 protein is CASSPRGGVSYEQYF. In DNA, the CDR3 is TGTGCCAGCAGCCCTAGGGGCGGGGTCTCCTACGAGCAGTACTTC. The variable domain in full, with the rest retrieved from reference TRBV7-2 and TRBJ2-7, is GAGVSQSPSNKVTEKGKDVELRCDPISGHTALYWYRQSLGQGLEFLIYFQGNSAPDKSGLPSDRFSAERTGGSVSTLTIQRTQQEDSAVYLCASSPRGGVSYEQYFGPGTRLTVT.

The chain carries TRBV20-1 and TRBJ1-3; unclear D gene. Trimming took 7 bases from V and 2 from J, leaving 6 bases between them. The CDR3 contains 11 residues. CDR1 is DFQATT, CDR2 SNEGSKA, per germline (reference sequence). DNA for the CDR3: TGCAGTGGAGGTGCTGGAAACACCATATATTTT. Amino acids: CSGGAGNTIYF.

The CDR3 DNA reads TGTGCCACCAGTGACTCATCTTCAGGAAATCAGCCCCAGCATTTT. Its protein product is CATSDSSSGNQPQHF. The chain employs TRBV24-1 and TRBJ1-5; D call uncertain. V was trimmed by 4 bases and J by 4 bases, leaving 13 bases between them. Per the germline V gene, CDR1 is KGHDR and CDR2 is SFDVKD. The CDR3 consists of 15 residues.

The V gene is TRBV28, the J gene TRBJ1-2; D gene unclear. Looked up from germline, CDR1 is MDHEN and CDR2 is SYDVKM. With 7 bases removed from V and 4 bases from J, the gap between germline ends came to 16 bases. The CDR3 covers 14 residues. The CDR3 DNA reads as TGTGCCAGCAATATTAGGCGGGAACCCTATGGCTACACCTTC. It codes for CASNIRREPYGYTF.

The gene calls are TRBV6-5 and TRBJ2-7, with TRBD2 identical over 9 bases. Germline trimming cut 2 bases from V and 2 bases from J; bases unmatched to any gene: 4. Germline values: CDR1 MNHEY, CDR2 SVGAGI. This CDR3 contains 15 residues. CDR3 in amino acids: CASSYRLADTYEQYF. The CDR3 bases are TGTGCCAGCAGTTACCGACTAGCGGATACCTACGAGCAGTACTTC.

This chain links TRBV9 with TRBJ1-1; D is ambiguous. This CDR3 contains 14 residues. Germline lookup yields CDR1 SGDLS and CDR2 YYNGEE. Trimming pared 0 bases from V and 1 base from J, leaving 7 bases between. The CDR3 here is CASSVGGENTEAFF. DNA for the CDR3: TGTGCCAGCAGCGTAGGAGGCGAGAACACTGAAGCTTTCTTT. The full variable domain, in which reference TRBV9 and TRBJ1-1 provide the parts outside the CDR3, is DSGVTQTPKHLITATGQRVTLRCSPRSGDLSVYWYQQSLDQGLQFLIQYYNGEERAKGNILERFSAQQFPDLHSELNLSSLELGDSALYFCASSVGGENTEAFFGQGTRLTVV.

The chain uses TRBV11-3 and TRBJ1-6; the match to TRBD1 covers 11 bases. The CDR3 is 19 residues long. Germline V CDR1 and CDR2: SGHNT, YENEEA. Trimming cost V 10 bases and J 6 bases; bases outside gene matches: 20. CDR3 DNA: TGTGCCATTTGGACAGGGGGCGTCGGAAAACACGATTTTAATTCACCCCTCCACTTT. Its protein product is CAIWTGGVGKHDFNSPLHF.

This clone is a singleton in its sample. The rearrangement links TRBV18 to TRBJ2-1, with D tentatively TRBD1 (6 bases). The CDR3 length is 13 residues. Deletions cut 4 bases from V and 4 bases from J, with 8 bases between. In germline, CDR1 is KGHSH, CDR2 LQKENI. CDR3 protein: CASSQTGYNEQFF. CDR3 sequence (DNA): TGTGCCAGCTCACAGACAGGTTACAATGAGCAGTTCTTC.